The entry that follows covers one T cell receptor (beta chain) sequence. No antigen is known for it. This sample was taken from a study of tumor-infiltrating lymphocytes in localized non-small cell lung cancer. The study, taken as a whole, reports: Each assay used a separate piece of the same tissue.

The CDR3 consists of 14 residues. Per the germline V gene, CDR1 is KGHSH and CDR2 is LQKENI. V shed 2 bases, J shed 4 bases, and the junction held 4 bases outside the gene matches. Profiled with immunoSEQ multiplex PCR; TCRdb holds only in-frame clones, not every one. The sample contains some 30,000 clones, 75% to 90% of which appear only once. The rearrangement joins TRBV18 to TRBJ2-5; 7 nucleotides agree with TRBD1. The sequenced sample consisted of lung tumor tissue. This TCR came from a human donor with non-small cell lung cancer. For the CDR3, the DNA is TGTGCCAGCTCACCAGGGACAGTCCGAGAGACCCAGTACTTC. It codes for CASSPGTVRETQYF.